The present T cell receptor (beta chain) was sequenced within a study of T cells expressing NK-cell markers. Each CDR3 protein gets one entry in TCRdb, which reprocessed the 5' RACE reads and gives no DNA. This repertoire includes about 400,000 distinct CDR3 sequences. As concerns this clonotype: Its antigen is undetermined.

Whole-study results and caveats: More than 5 donors carried dominant NKG2C+ clonotypes that made up roughly 1.0-7.5% of their CD8+ T cells.

Material for sequencing was blood T cells: a sorted CD56 or NKG2C T cell subset, CD4+ or CD8+ T cells, or bulk PBMC T cells (not recorded which). This clonotype was sampled from a woman in her forties or fifties in good health.

The CDR3 loop is CATQPLSGANVLTF. The chain employs TRBV6-5 and TRBJ2-6. The CDR3 loop spans 14 amino acids. Germline values: CDR1 MNHEY, CDR2 SVGAGI.